The sequence of this T cell receptor beta chain was determined in a study of blood T cell repertoires in COVID-19. V was cut by 2 bases and J by 3 bases, with 5 bases left in between. The CDR3 contains 13 residues. CDR1 is WNHNN, CDR2 SYGVQD, per germline (reference sequence). In the study's own analysis: Amplification of reference gene primers provided the estimated nucleated cell counts. Profiled with immunoSEQ multiplex PCR; TCRdb holds only in-frame clones, not every one. V, J and clone size reflect that table, while D and trimming were determined from the DNA. The repertoire holds 100,000 or so clones, with 80% to 95% as singletons.

Material: peripheral blood. V is TRBV10-1 and J is TRBJ2-1; D unresolved. This clonotype was sampled from a human donor with active COVID-19. The donor label of this sample is uncertain. The CDR3 coding sequence is TGCGCCAGCAGTGAGCCCGGCTACAATGAGCAGTTCTTC. This gives the protein CASSEPGYNEQFF.